This TCR beta chain was observed in a study of control samples from healthy donors and cancer patients. Here immunoSEQ multiplex PCR was the method, and the copy in TCRdb shows in-frame clones only, minus some. The data contain around 140,000 clones, 80% to 95% of them seen just once; the ten biggest clones take up 3% to 4%. V was pared by 0 bases and J by 3 bases, with 7 bases of the junction left unmatched. Germline V gene lookup returns CDR1 LGHNA and CDR2 YNFKEQ. The CDR3 runs to 17 residues. The V and J genes are TRBV4-2 and TRBJ1-3; 8 bases match TRBD1. This sequence was found in a man aged 25-45 years in good health. Sequenced input: blood. The CDR3 reads CASSQESWTGIGNTIYF. The CDR3, as DNA: TGTGCCAGCAGCCAAGAGAGCTGGACAGGGATTGGAAACACCATATATTTT.